This T cell receptor beta chain comes out of a study of T cells after yellow fever vaccination. Study conclusions and caveats: The study re-detected most primary-vaccination clones after the booster (nearly 97% CD4, 85% to 90% CD8). The secondary response was weaker but peaked faster, day 5 versus 15. There was a possibility that FACS-sorted repertoires contained abundant clonotypes contaminating from the bulk population.

TCRdb reprocessed the 5' RACE reads with MiXCR, giving one entry per CDR3 protein. The sample has 300,000 to 350,000 distinct CDR3 sequences, almost 4% seen once. This CDR3 comprises 14 residues. Trimming cost V 0 bases and J 9 bases, with 14 bases left between them. Germline assignment: CDR1 SGHRS and CDR2 YFSETQ. This clonotype was seen at least ten times. The target antigen is unknown. This TCR was sampled from a man between 18 and 35 years old who received the YFV17D yellow fever vaccine. The sample was PBMCs, taken 5 days after the yellow fever booster vaccination. The chain joins TRBV5-1 to TRBJ2-3; D tentatively fits TRBD1 or TRBD2 (5 bases each). CDR3 nucleotides: TGCGCCAGCAGCTTGGGGGCCCGGGGCGACACGCAGTATTTT. It is translated as CASSLGARGDTQYF.